Shown below are 18 T cell receptor beta chains from a single sample sequenced in a study of blood T cell repertoires in COVID-19. Clones were read by immunoSEQ multiplex PCR, and TCRdb kept only the in-frame ones, dropping some. The table includes about 160,000 clones, 90% detected once. Sequenced: peripheral blood. The receptors derive from a man aged 60 to 75 with active or convalescent COVID-19.

A single count supports this clone. The chain is built from TRBV7-9 and TRBJ2-1; 13 bases align to TRBD2. V was clipped by 5 bases and J by 5 bases; unmatched bases: 6. CDR1 SEHNR and CDR2 FQNEAQ come from the germline V gene (reference sequence). The CDR3 is 16 residues long. The CDR3 sequence: CASSGTSGVFNNEQFF. CDR3 bases: TGTGCCAGCAGCGGGACTAGCGGGGTGTTCAACAATGAGCAGTTCTTC.

The chain links TRBV27 to TRBJ1-2; 8 positions match TRBD1. Germline CDR1 MNHEY, CDR2 SMNVEV (reference sequence). V gave up 6 bases and J gave up 1 base; unmatched junction bases: 10. CDR3 size: 16 residues. As DNA, the CDR3 is TGTGCCAGCAGCCCAAAAGACAGGGGATATAACTATGGCTACACCTTC. Translating it yields CASSPKDRGYNYGYTF.

This sequence joins TRBV7-5 and TRBJ2-1; TRBD1 was called by the table and not checked on the DNA. TRBV7-5 is a listed pseudogene. The CDR3 consists of 16 residues. The CDR3 sequence is CVRTRKPNRQYNEQFF. In nucleotides, the CDR3 is TGTGTCAGAACCAGAAAGCCCAATCGACAGTACAATGAGCAGTTCTTC.

V usage is TRBV7-8 and J usage is TRBJ2-1; 11 bases match TRBD1. Germline loops: CDR1 SGHVS, CDR2 FQNEAQ. The CDR3 has 16 amino acids. V lost 1 base to trimming and J lost 2 bases; unmatched junction nucleotides: 1. The CDR3 sequence: CASSLGGQGAYNEQFF. The CDR3 DNA reads as TGTGCCAGCAGCTTAGGGGGACAGGGGGCCTACAATGAGCAGTTCTTC.

The chain employs TRBV7-2 and TRBJ2-1; 7 bases align to TRBD2. Trimming cost V 3 bases and J 4 bases; bases outside gene matches: 3. Germline V gene lookup returns CDR1 SGHTA and CDR2 FQGNSA. CDR3 length: 14 amino acids. This CDR3 is CASSLGGEYNEQFF. The CDR3 nucleotides are TGTGCCAGCAGCTTGGGGGGGGAGTACAATGAGCAGTTCTTC.

This chain joins TRBV7-9 and TRBJ1-2; the D is unclear. Trimming removed 0 bases at V and 4 bases at J, with 12 bases between. The CDR3 has 15 residues. Germline V gene lookup returns CDR1 SEHNR and CDR2 FQNEAQ (reference sequence). The CDR3 DNA reads as TGTGCCAGCAGCTTAGCGTCCGGGGTGGGCTATGGCTACACCTTC. Translating gives CASSLASGVGYGYTF.

The chain has TRBV10-3 and TRBJ2-7; 9 nucleotides agree with TRBD1. This CDR3 spans 16 amino acids. Per germline, CDR1 ENHRY and CDR2 SYGVKD. Losses at the gene ends were 6 bases for V and 0 bases for J; bases not matched to a gene: 9. CDR3 amino acids: CAIRDTGQGISYEQYF. CDR3 nucleotide sequence: TGTGCCATCAGGGATACGGGACAGGGTATCTCCTACGAGCAGTACTTC.

CDR3 DNA: TGTGCCAGCAGCTTCCACAGGGGGGTAGTCCAAGAGACCCAGTACTTC. It specifies CASSFHRGVVQETQYF. V usage is TRBV7-2 and J usage is TRBJ2-5; 8 positions agree with TRBD1. The CDR3 is 16 residues long. Germline trimming cut 3 bases from V and 1 base from J; bases unmatched to any gene: 7. The germline CDR1 and CDR2 sequences are SGHTA and FQGNSA.

The chain joins TRBV6-5 to TRBJ1-5, with 7 bases matching TRBD1. Germline values: CDR1 MNHEY, CDR2 SVGAGI. This CDR3 is built from 15 residues. V trimming: 6 bases; J trimming: 1 base; junction bases outside the gene matches: 6. The CDR3 DNA is TGTGCCAGCAGGACAGGGTTTTTGAGCAATCAGCCCCAGCATTTT. Translation: CASRTGFLSNQPQHF.

The CDR3 spells CASSQDPGYQETQYF. CDR3 coding DNA: TGTGCCAGCAGCCAAGATCCGGGGTACCAAGAGACCCAGTACTTC. The chain carries TRBV3-1 (or the pseudogene TRBV3-2) and TRBJ2-5; a possible D gene is TRBD2 (5 bases). The CDR3 contains 15 residues. Germline loops: CDR1 LGHDT, CDR2 YNNKEL (reference sequence). The V end lost 0 bases, the J end lost 0 bases, and 8 bases lay between the germline ends.

This sequence joins TRBV6-5 and TRBJ1-6; D possibly corresponds to TRBD1 (6 bases). CDR3 length: 15 amino acids. The V end lost 5 bases, the J end lost 4 bases, and 12 bases lay between the germline ends. CDR1 and CDR2 (germline): MNHEY, SVGAGI. CDR3 DNA: TGTGCCAGCAGTAATGGACAGATTTATAATTCACCCCTCCACTTT. It encodes CASSNGQIYNSPLHF.

This chain uses TRBV19 with TRBJ2-7; 8 nucleotides align to TRBD1. Looked up from germline, CDR1 is LNHDA and CDR2 is SQIVND (reference sequence). J gave up 4 bases and V 7 bases, and 9 bases lay outside the gene matches. The CDR3 has 14 residues. CDR3 residues: CASKRTGGNYEQYF. Here the CDR3 DNA reads TGTGCCAGTAAAAGAACAGGGGGAAATTACGAGCAGTACTTC.

Only one count was recorded for this clone. This chain uses TRBV5-1 with TRBJ1-1; 7 nucleotides match TRBD1. This CDR3 comprises 14 residues. Germline lookup yields CDR1 SGHRS and CDR2 YFSETQ. V dropped 0 bases and J dropped 5; count of bases not matched to a gene: 4. The CDR3 region has the DNA TGCGCCAGCAGCTTGGGGCAGGGGGAGACTGAAGCTTTCTTT. Protein: CASSLGQGETEAFF.

The genes are TRBV18 and TRBJ2-7; 12 nucleotides align to TRBD2. Trimming cost V 5 bases and J 4 bases; bases outside gene matches: 6. There are 15 residues in the CDR3. Germline loops: CDR1 KGHSH, CDR2 LQKENI. The CDR3: CASSSWTSGIYEQYF. DNA for the CDR3: TGTGCCAGCTCATCCTGGACTAGCGGGATATACGAGCAGTACTTC.

The rearrangement links TRBV7-8 to TRBJ2-6; TRBD2 matches at 13 bases. The CDR3 runs 19 residues. The V gene's germline CDR1 is SGHVS and CDR2 FQNEAQ. V gave up 6 bases and J gave up 1 base; unmatched junction bases: 9. The CDR3 spells CASSLKPGLAGSGANVLTF. The CDR3 nucleotides read TGTGCCAGCAGTTTAAAACCGGGACTAGCGGGATCTGGGGCCAACGTCCTGACTTTC.

V usage is TRBV4-1 and J usage is TRBJ2-7; TRBD1 agrees at 9 bases. V was clipped by 0 bases and J by 2 bases; unmatched bases: 5. CDR3 size: 16 residues. Germline V gene data show CDR1 as MGHRA and CDR2 as YSYEKL. The CDR3 reads CASSQDEGTGTYEQYF. The CDR3 DNA reads as TGCGCCAGCAGCCAAGATGAAGGGACAGGGACCTACGAGCAGTACTTC.

This chain joins TRBV6-1 and TRBJ2-4; D is unclear. This CDR3 has 15 residues. Trimming removed 2 bases from V and 0 bases from J, with 8 bases in between. CDR1 and CDR2 from the germline V gene are MNHNS and SASEGT. The CDR3 is CASSEPGLAKNIQYF. The CDR3 DNA follows: TGTGCCAGCAGTGAACCCGGGTTAGCCAAAAACATTCAGTACTTC.

The chain is built from TRBV29-1 and TRBJ2-7; no clear D. Germline V CDR1 and CDR2: SQVTM, ANQGSEA. CDR3 length: 16 amino acids. V was trimmed by 4 bases and J by 2 bases, leaving 21 bases between them. CDR3 residues: CSVASGEKASPYEQYF. In nucleotides, the CDR3 is TGCAGCGTTGCAAGTGGAGAGAAGGCGTCACCCTACGAGCAGTACTTC.